The 22 T cell receptor beta chains listed next were all sequenced from one sample in a study of blood T cell repertoires in COVID-19. Repertoires were generated with immunoSEQ multiplex PCR, while TCRdb's copy carries only in-frame clones and drops some. The data contain approximately 120,000 clones, less than 90% of them seen just once; the ten biggest clones take up about 7%. The sample consisted of peripheral blood. All receptors derive from a man of 80 years or more with active or convalescent COVID-19.

The chain carries TRBV28 and TRBJ1-4, with D uncertain. The CDR3 length is 16 residues. Germline lookup yields CDR1 MDHEN and CDR2 SYDVKM. V was pared by 4 bases and J by 5 bases, with 17 bases between. The CDR3 here is CASSSYAQLLNEKLFF. The CDR3 DNA follows: TGTGCCAGCAGTTCGTATGCCCAACTCCTGAATGAAAAACTGTTTTTT.

The genes are TRBV7-8 and TRBJ2-7, with 7 bases identical to TRBD1. The germline V gene encodes CDR1 SGHVS and CDR2 FQNEAQ. The CDR3 covers 13 residues. Trimming took 6 bases from V and 5 from J; bases not matched to a gene: 7. DNA for the CDR3: TGTGCCAGCAGGCGACAGGGTGGTAACGAGCAGTACTTC. Translating gives CASRRQGGNEQYF.

The chain links TRBV29-1 to TRBJ2-7; TRBD1 might be the D (5 bases). Trimming stripped 5 bases from V and 2 bases from J, with 10 bases between. CDR3 length: 12 residues. Germline-derived CDR1 and CDR2 are SQVTM and ANQGSEA. DNA for the CDR3: TGCAGCGTTTCCGACAGCACCTACGAGCAGTACTTC. The encoded protein is CSVSDSTYEQYF.

The chain employs TRBV19 and TRBJ1-2; the D is unclear. The V and J ends lost 8 bases and 4 bases respectively, with 11 bases between them. The CDR3 totals 12 residues. Germline assignment: CDR1 LNHDA and CDR2 SQIVND (reference sequence). The chain's CDR3 is CASGLAVYGYTF. The CDR3 DNA reads as TGTGCCAGTGGCCTCGCCGTCTATGGCTACACCTTC.

The chain recombines TRBV11-2 with TRBJ1-1, with TRBD1 matching over 8 bases. CDR1 SGHAT and CDR2 FQNNGV come from the germline V gene. The CDR3 covers 14 residues. Trimming removed 3 bases from V and 4 bases from J; junction bases left unmatched: 4. The CDR3 reads CASSLNDRGTEAFF. Written as DNA, the CDR3 is TGTGCCAGCAGCTTGAACGACAGGGGCACTGAAGCTTTCTTT.

The rearrangement links TRBV10-3 to TRBJ1-2, with 10 nucleotides matching TRBD1. The ends lost 3 bases at V and 4 bases at J; junction bases unmatched: 11. This CDR3 spans 17 amino acids. Germline lookup yields CDR1 ENHRY and CDR2 SYGVKD. The CDR3 protein is CAISDARGTGASYGYTF. Written as DNA, the CDR3 is TGTGCCATCAGTGACGCCCGCGGGACAGGGGCTTCCTATGGCTACACCTTC.

The V and J genes are TRBV29-1 and TRBJ1-5, with 9 bases fitting TRBD1. The CDR3 contains 18 residues. J gave up 4 bases and V 4 bases, and 17 bases lay outside the gene matches. Per germline, CDR1 SQVTM and CDR2 ANQGSEA. The CDR3, as DNA: TGCAGCGTTGGACGCGAACCGGGACAGGGTCGTTGGAATCAGCCCCAGCATTTT. Its translation: CSVGREPGQGRWNQPQHF.

This clone was seen a single time. This chain links TRBV12-3 or TRBV12-4 with TRBJ2-2; no reliable D call. This CDR3 is 11 amino acids long. The V end lost 8 bases, the J end lost 6 bases, and 7 bases lay between the germline ends. CDR3 sequence (DNA): TGTGCCAGCCGCTATTCCGGGGAGCTGTTTTTT. Protein sequence: CASRYSGELFF.

The J gene is TRBJ2-7, the V gene TRBV2; D is unresolved. Germline assignment: CDR1 SNHLY and CDR2 FYNNEI. V shed 7 bases and J shed 0 bases, with 10 bases lying between them. The CDR3 extends over 13 amino acids. CDR3 in DNA: TGTGCCAGCACCGACACCTTCTCCTACGAGCAGTACTTC. Its protein is CASTDTFSYEQYF.

The chain employs TRBV2 and TRBJ2-3; 7 bases align to TRBD2. This CDR3 region has 21 residues. The V gene's germline CDR1 is SNHLY and CDR2 FYNNEI. V was pared by 2 bases and J by 2 bases, with 22 bases of the junction left unmatched. The DNA of the CDR3 is TGTGCCAGCAGTGAAAGGGGAGGGGCTAGCGGTTACGACGGCCCCACAGATACGCAGTATTTT. As protein: CASSERGGASGYDGPTDTQYF.

V usage is TRBV12-3 or TRBV12-4 and J usage is TRBJ2-1; D may be TRBD2 (7 bases). This CDR3 has 13 residues. Trimming shortened V by 10 bases and J by 5 bases, and 15 bases separated the two germline ends. DNA for the CDR3: TGTGCCACGGGGGGACACCAACACAATGAGCAGTTCTTC. This translates into CATGGHQHNEQFF.

The J gene is TRBJ1-5, the V gene TRBV6-2 or TRBV6-3; 11 bases line up with TRBD1. This CDR3 is built from 18 residues. The ends lost 0 bases at V and 4 bases at J; junction bases unmatched: 8. Germline CDR1 is MNHEY and CDR2 is SVGEGT. CDR3 nucleotide sequence: TGTGCCAGCAGTTACTCGTCTGGACAGGGGGCTGGAAATCAGCCCCAGCATTTT. As protein: CASSYSSGQGAGNQPQHF.

This clone was detected only a few times. The J gene is TRBJ2-1, the V gene TRBV28; TRBD2 is a possible D gene (6 bases). Trimming took off 7 bases at V and 7 bases at J, with 17 bases between the two ends. CDR3 length: 14 amino acids. Germline V gene sequence: CDR1 MDHEN, CDR2 SYDVKM. The CDR3 nucleotides are TGTGCCAGCACCCAGGACTACATCCGAAATGAGCAGTTCTTC. Amino acid sequence: CASTQDYIRNEQFF.

The chain uses TRBV29-1 and TRBJ2-7; D not certain. Deletions cut 3 bases from V and 5 bases from J, with 11 bases between. Per germline, CDR1 SQVTM and CDR2 ANQGSEA. The CDR3 consists of 12 residues. CDR3 DNA: TGCAGCGTTGAGTCGGGTGTCCACGAGCAGTACTTC. Translated: CSVESGVHEQYF.

The genes are TRBV6-5 and TRBJ1-1, with D perhaps matching TRBD1 (5 bases). This CDR3 comprises 14 residues. V dropped 8 bases and J dropped 6 bases, with 19 bases sitting between them. From germline, CDR1 is MNHEY and CDR2 SVGAGI. The chain's CDR3 is CASRLTVLAAEAFF. In nucleotides, the CDR3 is TGTGCCAGCCGTTTGACAGTCCTGGCCGCTGAAGCTTTCTTT.

There are a few counts of this clone. V usage is TRBV9 and J usage is TRBJ2-1; D is possibly TRBD2 (5 bases). Germline lookup yields CDR1 SGDLS and CDR2 YYNGEE. The CDR3 has 16 amino acids. V lost 1 base and J 0 bases, leaving 11 bases between the germline ends. Written as DNA, the CDR3 is TGTGCCAGCAGCGTAAAGAGGGATAGCTCCTACAATGAGCAGTTCTTC. Translated: CASSVKRDSSYNEQFF.

The CDR3 region has the DNA TGTGCCAGCAACAGACAGGGAGGAGGGGGTACTGAAGCTTTCTTT. Encoded protein: CASNRQGGGGTEAFF. V is TRBV28 and J is TRBJ1-1, with 7 positions matching TRBD1. The germline CDR1 and CDR2 sequences are MDHEN and SYDVKM. With 7 bases clipped from V and 5 bases from J, the junction kept 13 bases outside the gene matches. The CDR3 has 15 residues.

This sequence joins TRBV9 and TRBJ2-2; 7 nucleotides agree with TRBD2. The CDR3 runs 15 residues. The V and J ends lost 1 base and 5 bases, in that order; junction bases with no gene match: 5. Germline V gene lookup returns CDR1 SGDLS and CDR2 YYNGEE. CDR3 in amino acids: CASSVNGRSTGELFF. CDR3 nucleotide sequence: TGTGCCAGCAGCGTAAACGGGAGGAGTACCGGGGAGCTGTTTTTT.

The chain uses TRBV19 and TRBJ2-7; unclear D gene. The V end lost 6 bases, the J end lost 6 bases, and 21 bases lay between the germline ends. CDR1 is LNHDA, CDR2 SQIVND, per germline (reference sequence). This CDR3 has 15 amino acids. CDR3 in amino acids: CASSPIGEEVREQYF. In DNA, the CDR3 is TGTGCCAGTAGCCCCATAGGCGAGGAAGTGCGCGAGCAGTACTTC.

The rearrangement joins TRBV5-1 to TRBJ2-2; a possible D gene is TRBD1 (5 bases). This CDR3 region has 14 residues. Per the germline V gene, CDR1 is SGHRS and CDR2 is YFSETQ. The V end was cut by 3 bases, the J end by 1 base, with 7 bases between. The CDR3 protein is CASSSGLNTGELFF. The CDR3 DNA reads as TGCGCCAGCAGCTCAGGGTTGAACACCGGGGAGCTGTTTTTT.

This chain links TRBV5-8 with TRBJ1-5, with a possible D match to TRBD1 (5 bases). The CDR3 length is 13 residues. Per the germline V gene, CDR1 is SGHTS and CDR2 is YDEGEE. Trimming shortened V by 5 bases and J by 6 bases, and 12 bases separated the two germline ends. The CDR3 DNA sequence: TGTGCCAGCAGACGGGACTCCTTTCAGCCCCAGCATTTT. Protein product: CASRRDSFQPQHF.

The chain links TRBV6-5 to TRBJ2-5; D is perhaps TRBD2 (7 bases). This CDR3 comprises 13 residues. Per the germline V gene, CDR1 is MNHEY and CDR2 is SVGAGI. The V end was cut by 6 bases, the J end by 5 bases, with 13 bases between. The CDR3 DNA sequence: TGTGCCAGCAGAGGGAGGGGGAGGGAGACCCAGTACTTC. It specifies CASRGRGRETQYF.